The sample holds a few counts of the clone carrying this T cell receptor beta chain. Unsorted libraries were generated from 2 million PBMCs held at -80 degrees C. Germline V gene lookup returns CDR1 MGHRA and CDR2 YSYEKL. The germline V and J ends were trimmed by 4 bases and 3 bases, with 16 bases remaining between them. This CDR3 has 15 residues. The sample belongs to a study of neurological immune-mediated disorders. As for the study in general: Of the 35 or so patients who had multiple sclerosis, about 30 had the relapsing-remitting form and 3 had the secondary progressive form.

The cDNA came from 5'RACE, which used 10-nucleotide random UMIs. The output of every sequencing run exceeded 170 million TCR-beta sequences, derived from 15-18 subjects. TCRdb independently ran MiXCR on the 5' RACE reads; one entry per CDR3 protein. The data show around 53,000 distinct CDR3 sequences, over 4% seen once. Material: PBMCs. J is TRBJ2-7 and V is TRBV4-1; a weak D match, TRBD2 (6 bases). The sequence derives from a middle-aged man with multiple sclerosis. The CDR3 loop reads CASSPRWSGVYEQYF. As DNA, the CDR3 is TGCGCCAGCAGCCCCCGCTGGTCGGGAGTCTACGAGCAGTACTTC.